Reported below is one T cell receptor (beta chain). The sample comes from a study of cytomegalovirus exposure and HLA in healthy donors. PCR used 60 Vbeta primers and 13 Jbeta primers. Some clones are missing from TCRdb's copy, which holds only in-frame ones; the method was immunoSEQ multiplex PCR. The data show about 160,000 clones, approximately 80% seen once. V dropped 0 bases and J dropped 7 bases, with 7 bases sitting between them. The CDR3 has 13 amino acids. Germline loops: CDR1 MRHNA, CDR2 SNTAGT. The source material was PBMCs. The gene calls are TRBV6-4 and TRBJ2-1, with D unclear. The receptor's source is a man aged 50 or older in good health and CMV-seropositive. The CDR3 loop is CASSDSFGNEQFF. The CDR3 coding sequence is TGTGCCAGCAGTGACTCTTTCGGGAATGAGCAGTTCTTC.